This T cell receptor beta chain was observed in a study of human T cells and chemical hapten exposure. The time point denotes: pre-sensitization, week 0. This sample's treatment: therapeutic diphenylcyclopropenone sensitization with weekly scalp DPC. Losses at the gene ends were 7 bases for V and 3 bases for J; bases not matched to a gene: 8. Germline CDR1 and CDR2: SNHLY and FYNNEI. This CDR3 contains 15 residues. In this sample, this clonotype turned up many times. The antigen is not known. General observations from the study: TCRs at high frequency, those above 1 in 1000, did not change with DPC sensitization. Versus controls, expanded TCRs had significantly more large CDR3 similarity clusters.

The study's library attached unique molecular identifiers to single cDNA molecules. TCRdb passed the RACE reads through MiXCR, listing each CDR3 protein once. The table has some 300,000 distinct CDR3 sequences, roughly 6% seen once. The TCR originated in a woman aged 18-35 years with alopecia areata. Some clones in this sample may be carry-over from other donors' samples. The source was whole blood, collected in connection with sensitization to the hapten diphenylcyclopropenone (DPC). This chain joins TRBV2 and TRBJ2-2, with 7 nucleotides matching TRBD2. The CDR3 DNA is TGTGCCAGCACTTCGAGCGGGGAGTACACCGGGGAGCTGTTTTTT. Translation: CASTSSGEYTGELFF.